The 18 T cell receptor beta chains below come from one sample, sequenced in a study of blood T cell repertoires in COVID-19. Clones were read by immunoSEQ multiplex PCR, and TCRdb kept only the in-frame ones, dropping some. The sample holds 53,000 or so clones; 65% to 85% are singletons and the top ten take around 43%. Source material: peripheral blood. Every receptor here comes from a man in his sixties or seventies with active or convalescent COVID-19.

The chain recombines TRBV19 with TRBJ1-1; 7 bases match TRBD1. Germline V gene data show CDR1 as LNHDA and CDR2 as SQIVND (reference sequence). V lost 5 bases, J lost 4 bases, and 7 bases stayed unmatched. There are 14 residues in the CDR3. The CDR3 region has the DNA TGTGCCAGTAGTCGACAGGGTCGGGGCACTGAAGCTTTCTTT. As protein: CASSRQGRGTEAFF.

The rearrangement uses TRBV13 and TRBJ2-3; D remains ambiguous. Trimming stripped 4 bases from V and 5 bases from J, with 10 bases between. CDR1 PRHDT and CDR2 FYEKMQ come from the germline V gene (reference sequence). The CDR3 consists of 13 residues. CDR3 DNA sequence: TGTGCCAGCAGCTCGACTCCTCAAGATACGCAGTATTTT. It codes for CASSSTPQDTQYF.

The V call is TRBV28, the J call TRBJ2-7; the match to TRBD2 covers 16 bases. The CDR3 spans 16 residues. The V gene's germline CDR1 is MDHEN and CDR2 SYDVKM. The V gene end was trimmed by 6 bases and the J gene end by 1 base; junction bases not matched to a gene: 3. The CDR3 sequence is CASSPGLAGGSYEQYF. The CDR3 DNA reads TGTGCCAGCAGCCCGGGACTAGCGGGGGGGTCCTACGAGCAGTACTTC.

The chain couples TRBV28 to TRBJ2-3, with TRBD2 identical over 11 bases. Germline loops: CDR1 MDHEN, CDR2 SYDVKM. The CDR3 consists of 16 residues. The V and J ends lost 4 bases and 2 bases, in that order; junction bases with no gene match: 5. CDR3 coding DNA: TGTGCCAGCAGTTCTCGACTAGCGGGGTTCACAGATACGCAGTATTTT. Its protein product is CASSSRLAGFTDTQYF.

The CDR3 DNA sequence: TGTGCCAGCAGTGACAGGGGAGGAAACACCATATATTTT. This translates into CASSDRGGNTIYF. V gene TRBV6-1 combines with J gene TRBJ1-3; a possible D gene is TRBD1 (6 bases). Trimming left V 3 bases short and J 4 bases short, with 7 bases between. In germline, CDR1 is MNHNS, CDR2 SASEGT. This CDR3 region has 13 residues.

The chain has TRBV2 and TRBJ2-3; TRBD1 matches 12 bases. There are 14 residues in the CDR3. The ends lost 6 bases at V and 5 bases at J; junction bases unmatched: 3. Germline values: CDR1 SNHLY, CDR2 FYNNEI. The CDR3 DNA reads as TGTGCCAGCAGCCGGGACAGGGGGCAAGATACGCAGTATTTT. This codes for CASSRDRGQDTQYF.

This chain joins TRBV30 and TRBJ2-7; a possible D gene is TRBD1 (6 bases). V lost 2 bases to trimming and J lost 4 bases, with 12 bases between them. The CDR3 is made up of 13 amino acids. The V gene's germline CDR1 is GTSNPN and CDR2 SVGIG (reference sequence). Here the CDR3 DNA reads TGTGCCTGGAGTCAGGGGATGGGGTACGAGCAGTACTTC. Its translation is CAWSQGMGYEQYF.

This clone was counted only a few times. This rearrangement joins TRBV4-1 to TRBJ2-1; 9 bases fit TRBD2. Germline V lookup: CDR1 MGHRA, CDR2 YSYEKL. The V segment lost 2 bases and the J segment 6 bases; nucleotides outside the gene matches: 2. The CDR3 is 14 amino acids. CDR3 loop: CASSQMTSGNEQFF. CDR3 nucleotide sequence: TGCGCCAGCAGCCAAATGACTAGCGGCAATGAGCAGTTCTTC.

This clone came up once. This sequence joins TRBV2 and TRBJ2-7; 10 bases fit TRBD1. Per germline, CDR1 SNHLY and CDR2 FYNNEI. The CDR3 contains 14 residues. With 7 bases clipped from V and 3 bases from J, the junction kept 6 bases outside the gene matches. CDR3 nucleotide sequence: TGTGCCAGCAAATCCGGGACAGGGGACTACGAGCAGTACTTC. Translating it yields CASKSGTGDYEQYF.

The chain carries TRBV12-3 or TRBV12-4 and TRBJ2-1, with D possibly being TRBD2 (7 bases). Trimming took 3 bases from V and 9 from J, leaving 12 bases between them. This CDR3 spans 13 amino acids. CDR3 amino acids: CASSLGGRSEQFF. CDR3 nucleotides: TGTGCCAGCAGTTTGGGGGGGCGCAGTGAGCAGTTCTTC.

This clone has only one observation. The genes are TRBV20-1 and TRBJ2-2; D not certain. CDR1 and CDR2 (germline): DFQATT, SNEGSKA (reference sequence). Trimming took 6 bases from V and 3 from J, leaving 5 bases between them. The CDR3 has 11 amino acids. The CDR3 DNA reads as TGCAGTGCCCGGGACACCGGGGAGCTGTTTTTT. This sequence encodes CSARDTGELFF.

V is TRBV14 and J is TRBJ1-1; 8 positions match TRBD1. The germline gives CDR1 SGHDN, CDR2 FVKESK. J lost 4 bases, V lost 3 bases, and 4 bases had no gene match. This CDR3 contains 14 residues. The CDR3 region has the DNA TGTGCCAGCAGCCACGACAGGGGTGGCACTGAAGCTTTCTTT. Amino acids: CASSHDRGGTEAFF. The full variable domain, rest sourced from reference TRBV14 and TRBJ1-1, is EAGVTQFPSHSVIEKGQTVTLRCDPISGHDNLYWYRRVMGKEIKFLLHFVKESKQDESGMPNNRFLAERTGGTYSTLKVQPAELEDSGVYFCASSHDRGGTEAFFGQGTRLTVV.

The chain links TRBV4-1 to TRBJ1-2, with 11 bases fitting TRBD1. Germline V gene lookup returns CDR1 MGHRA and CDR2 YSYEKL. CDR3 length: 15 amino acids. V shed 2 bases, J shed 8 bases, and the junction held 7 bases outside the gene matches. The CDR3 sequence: CASSQNRGQGDGYTF. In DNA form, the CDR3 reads TGCGCCAGCAGCCAAAATCGGGGACAGGGGGACGGCTACACCTTC.

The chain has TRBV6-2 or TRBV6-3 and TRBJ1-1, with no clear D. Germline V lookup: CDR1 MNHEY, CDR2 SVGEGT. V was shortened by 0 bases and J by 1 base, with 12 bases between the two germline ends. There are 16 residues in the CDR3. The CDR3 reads CASSYSDGVRNTEAFF. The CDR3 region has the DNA TGTGCCAGCAGTTACTCCGACGGGGTCAGGAACACTGAAGCTTTCTTT.

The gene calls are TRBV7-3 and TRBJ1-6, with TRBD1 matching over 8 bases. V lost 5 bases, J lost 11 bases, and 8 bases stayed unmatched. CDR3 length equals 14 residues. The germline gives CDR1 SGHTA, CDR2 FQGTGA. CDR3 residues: CASSTQGGKAPLHF. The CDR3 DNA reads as TGTGCCAGCAGCACACAGGGGGGAAAGGCACCCCTCCACTTT.

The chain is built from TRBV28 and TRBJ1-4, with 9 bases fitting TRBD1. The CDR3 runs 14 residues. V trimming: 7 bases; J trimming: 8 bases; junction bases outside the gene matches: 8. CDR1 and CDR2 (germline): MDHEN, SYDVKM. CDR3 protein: CASNRQGVKEKLFF. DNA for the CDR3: TGTGCCAGCAACCGACAGGGGGTCAAAGAAAAACTGTTTTTT.

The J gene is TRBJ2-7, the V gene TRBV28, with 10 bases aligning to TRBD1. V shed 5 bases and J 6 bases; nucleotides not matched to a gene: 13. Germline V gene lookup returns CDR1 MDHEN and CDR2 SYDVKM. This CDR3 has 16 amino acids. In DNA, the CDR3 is TGTGCCAGCAGTACTAGCCGGAGACAGGGGGCTGTCGAGCAGTACTTC. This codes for CASSTSRRQGAVEQYF.

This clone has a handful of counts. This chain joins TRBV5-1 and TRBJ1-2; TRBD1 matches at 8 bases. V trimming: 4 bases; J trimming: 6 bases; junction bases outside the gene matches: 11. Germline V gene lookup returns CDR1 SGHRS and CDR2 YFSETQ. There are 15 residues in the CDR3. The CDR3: CASSGKDRAVDGYTF. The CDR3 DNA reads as TGCGCCAGCAGCGGGAAGGACAGGGCCGTCGATGGCTACACCTTC.